This TCR beta chain was profiled in a study of cytomegalovirus exposure and HLA in healthy donors. Background on the study: Approximately 81% of around 400 genotyped donors fell in the Caucasian-associated ancestry cluster.

Findings and caveats of the study: Roughly uniform sequencing depth across donors was assumed, possibly incorrectly. In vitro data verified a few CMV-associated chains as specific for CMV antigens.

About this clone itself: Its antigen is currently unknown.

Primers included in the PCR were 60 Vbeta and 13 Jbeta primers. Profiled with immunoSEQ multiplex PCR; TCRdb holds only in-frame clones, not every one. The sample has 200,000 or so clones; around 85% are singletons. V lost 6 bases and J lost 1, with 9 bases in between. Germline V lookup: CDR1 SGHDN, CDR2 FVKESK. The CDR3 is made up of 13 amino acids. The rearrangement uses TRBV14 and TRBJ1-1; D possibly corresponds to TRBD1 (5 bases). Sequences were obtained from PBMCs. The source is a human donor in good health. The CDR3 is CASSWGRNTEAFF. The CDR3, as DNA: TGTGCCAGCAGTTGGGGCAGGAACACTGAAGCTTTCTTT. The whole variable domain, remainder taken from reference TRBV14 and TRBJ1-1, is EAGVTQFPSHSVIEKGQTVTLRCDPISGHDNLYWYRRVMGKEIKFLLHFVKESKQDESGMPNNRFLAERTGGTYSTLKVQPAELEDSGVYFCASSWGRNTEAFFGQGTRLTVV.